One and the same sample provided the 23 T cell receptor beta chains below, sequenced in a study of PD-1 blockade in classical Hodgkin lymphoma. The protocol was immunoSEQ multiplex PCR, while the TCRdb copy is restricted to in-frame clones and leaves out a portion. Among 20,000 to 25,000 clones, approximately 68% were seen once, and the ten largest hold 1% to 1.5%. The sample's time point: cycle 4 day 1 (C4D1), after more than five weeks of nivolumab. Brentuximab vedotin exposure varied, and every patient relapsed after autologous stem cell transplantation. Starting with thawed PBMCs, CD4+ T cells were purified by magnetic negative selection. Sequencing was performed on CD4+ T cells from blood, taken before the fourth cycle of nivolumab. All receptors come from a human donor with classical Hodgkin lymphoma.

The J gene is TRBJ1-4, the V gene TRBV4-3, with no clear D. CDR3 length: 16 residues. The V end was cut by 4 bases, the J end by 5 bases, with 17 bases between. Germline V gives CDR1 LGHNA, CDR2 YSLEER. The CDR3 reads CASSPGIQAGNEKLFF. For the CDR3, the DNA is TGCGCCAGCAGCCCAGGTATTCAAGCCGGGAATGAAAAACTGTTTTTT.

The genes are TRBV6-5 and TRBJ2-2; perhaps TRBD2 as D (6 bases). Trimming cost V 10 bases and J 6 bases, with 18 bases left between them. Germline assignment: CDR1 MNHEY and CDR2 SVGAGI. CDR3 length: 14 residues. Written as DNA, the CDR3 is TGTGCCACGCGACTAGGTCGACGATCCGGGGAGCTGTTTTTT. It yields the protein CATRLGRRSGELFF.

The rearrangement links TRBV28 to TRBJ1-2; D unclear. The CDR3 is 14 amino acids. V shed 2 bases and J shed 7 bases, with 14 bases lying between them. The V gene's germline CDR1 is MDHEN and CDR2 SYDVKM. CDR3: CASSLEYFSLGYTF. Here the CDR3 DNA reads TGTGCCAGCAGTTTAGAGTATTTCTCTCTTGGCTACACCTTC.

The chain carries TRBV9 and TRBJ1-3; TRBD1 matches at 8 bases. With V trimmed by 3 bases and J by 2 bases, 1 base remained unmatched. The CDR3 is 14 residues long. Germline assignment: CDR1 SGDLS and CDR2 YYNGEE. The CDR3 DNA reads TGTGCCAGCAGCGAGACAGGGGCTGGAAACACCATATATTTT. This encodes CASSETGAGNTIYF.

This chain links TRBV2 with TRBJ2-7; TRBD2 matches 11 bases. With V trimmed by 6 bases and J by 7 bases, 11 bases remained unmatched. The CDR3 sequence is 15 residues long. Per the germline V gene, CDR1 is SNHLY and CDR2 is FYNNEI. CDR3 nucleotide sequence: TGTGCCAGCAGGTCCAATAGCGGGGGGGCTTTAGAGCAGTACTTC. Protein sequence: CASRSNSGGALEQYF.

V and J are TRBV20-1 and TRBJ1-1; 7 bases map to TRBD1. V lost 3 bases to trimming and J lost 7 bases; unmatched junction nucleotides: 2. This CDR3 region has 11 residues. CDR1 and CDR2 from the germline V gene are DFQATT and SNEGSKA (reference sequence). The CDR3 is CSARRDSEAFF. CDR3 DNA sequence: TGCAGTGCTAGGCGGGACAGTGAAGCTTTCTTT.

The chain couples TRBV4-3 to TRBJ1-2, with TRBD1 as a possible D gene (5 bases). Germline CDR1 is LGHNA and CDR2 is YSLEER. This CDR3 spans 13 amino acids. The ends were cut back, 4 bases at V and 8 bases at J, with 14 bases in the middle. The CDR3 reads CASSRQGPGGYTF. The CDR3 DNA reads TGCGCCAGCAGCCGCCAGGGCCCGGGGGGCTACACCTTC.

This clone was counted only a few times. V and J are TRBV20-1 and TRBJ1-4; TRBD1 is a possible D gene (5 bases). Trimming stripped 5 bases from V and 7 bases from J, with 8 bases between. The CDR3 loop spans 11 amino acids. From germline, CDR1 is DFQATT and CDR2 SNEGSKA (reference sequence). CDR3 DNA: TGCAGTGCTGGGACTCTTGAAAAACTGTTTTTT. Encoded protein: CSAGTLEKLFF.

This sequence joins TRBV19 and TRBJ2-2, with no clear D. Germline CDR1 LNHDA, CDR2 SQIVND (reference sequence). V was cut by 4 bases and J by 2 bases, with 11 bases left in between. The CDR3 extends over 15 amino acids. The CDR3 loop is CASSTYTSNTGELFF. The CDR3 DNA sequence: TGTGCCAGTAGTACCTATACGAGCAACACCGGGGAGCTGTTTTTT.

V gene TRBV29-1 combines with J gene TRBJ2-1; D remains unclear. In germline, CDR1 is SQVTM, CDR2 ANQGSEA. Trimming removed 0 bases from V and 4 bases from J, with 7 bases in between. The CDR3 is made up of 13 amino acids. CDR3 nucleotides: TGCAGCGTTGAAGATCCGACTTACAATGAGCAGTTCTTC. Translated, it gives CSVEDPTYNEQFF.

V gene TRBV4-1 combines with J gene TRBJ1-2, with TRBD1 matching 7 bases. Germline V gene lookup returns CDR1 MGHRA and CDR2 YSYEKL. This CDR3 has 15 residues. Losses at the gene ends were 4 bases for V and 7 bases for J; bases not matched to a gene: 12. CDR3 protein: CASSRTGGQISGYTF. The CDR3 bases are TGCGCCAGCAGCCGGACGGGGGGACAGATCAGTGGCTACACCTTC.

This clone was found once. At one boundary the junction diverges from the germline segment, which might be a read error. V usage is TRBV7-7 and J usage is TRBJ1-4, with D unresolved. Germline lookup yields CDR1 SSHAT and CDR2 FNYEAQ (reference sequence). This CDR3 has 13 residues. This chain's CDR3 is CASSLAIREKLFF. The DNA for the CDR3 is TGTGCTAGCAGCTTAGCGATCCGTGAAAAACTGTTTTTT.

The rearrangement joins TRBV6-1 to TRBJ2-3, with D perhaps TRBD1 (5 bases). The germline CDR1 and CDR2 sequences are MNHNS and SASEGT. V was shortened by 1 base and J by 2 bases, with 10 bases between the two germline ends. The CDR3 consists of 15 residues. The DNA for the CDR3 is TGTGCCAGCAGTGAAGTGGCAGGGCTCACAGATACGCAGTATTTT. Its protein product is CASSEVAGLTDTQYF.

The J gene is TRBJ1-5, the V gene TRBV21-1; TRBD1, the table's D call, lacks a check against the DNA. TRBV21-1 is annotated as a pseudogene. CDR3 size: 17 residues. The DNA of the CDR3 is TGTGCCAGCAGCAAATCGCCCGACAGGGAGAGCGATCAGCCCCAGCATTTT. Translating it yields CASSKSPDRESDQPQHF.

V is TRBV27 and J is TRBJ2-3, with TRBD1 as a possible D gene (5 bases). The CDR3 runs 14 residues. V was shortened by 4 bases and J by 6 bases, with 14 bases between the two germline ends. Germline loops: CDR1 MNHEY, CDR2 SMNVEV (reference sequence). CDR3 sequence reads: CASSSDRGADTQYF. CDR3 coding DNA: TGTGCCAGCAGTTCCGATAGGGGCGCGGATACGCAGTATTTT.

This clone has a handful of counts. The chain joins TRBV28 to TRBJ1-4; D not certain. The CDR3 extends over 12 amino acids. Germline V lookup: CDR1 MDHEN, CDR2 SYDVKM. Trimming removed 7 bases from V and 8 bases from J, with 11 bases in between. The chain's CDR3 is CASTRTGEKLFF. The DNA for the CDR3 is TGTGCCAGCACCCGTACGGGGGAAAAACTGTTTTTT.

In regard to this clone: It is unclear where the CDR3 begins or ends on the DNA, so no DNA is shown, and the CDR3 is as TCRdb lists it. CDR3 region: CASILDRGQRSEKLFF. V gene TRBV2 combines with J gene TRBJ1-4; TRBD1, the D gene given by the table, was not confirmed from the DNA. The CDR3 is 16 amino acids in total, end residues counted. Germline CDR1 is SNHLY and CDR2 is FYNNEI.

The chain employs TRBV30 and TRBJ1-3; 8 bases line up with TRBD1. CDR3 size: 14 residues. V was clipped by 0 bases and J by 2 bases; unmatched bases: 0. CDR1 is GTSNPN and CDR2 is SVGIG in the germline V gene (reference sequence). In nucleotides, the CDR3 is TGTGCCTGGAGTGTACAGGGGGCTGGAAACACCATATATTTT. Amino acid sequence: CAWSVQGAGNTIYF.

V usage is TRBV5-8 and J usage is TRBJ2-3; the match to TRBD2 covers 7 bases. The CDR3 has 17 amino acids. CDR1 is SGHTS and CDR2 is YDEGEE in the germline V gene. The ends lost 4 bases at V and 0 bases at J; junction bases unmatched: 11. CDR3 sequence: CASSRPVGSGSTDTQYF. CDR3 sequence (DNA): TGTGCCAGCAGCCGCCCGGTTGGTAGCGGGAGCACAGATACGCAGTATTTT.

The J gene is TRBJ2-7, the V gene TRBV11-2; 9 positions agree with TRBD1. CDR1 is SGHAT, CDR2 FQNNGV, per germline. This CDR3 is 15 amino acids long. The J segment lost 7 bases and the V segment lost 0 bases, leaving 7 bases of the junction unmatched. Written as DNA, the CDR3 is TGTGCCAGCAGCTTAGATAGGACAGGGGCTGGGGAGCAGTACTTC. Amino acids: CASSLDRTGAGEQYF.

The chain has TRBV7-2 and TRBJ2-5, with D perhaps given as TRBD1 or TRBD2 (6 bases each). Trimming removed 0 bases from V and 1 base from J, with 12 bases in between. This CDR3 comprises 16 residues. Germline V gene lookup returns CDR1 SGHTA and CDR2 FQGNSA. In nucleotides, the CDR3 is TGTGCCAGCAGCTTAGCGCCGGGGGCTATCCAAGAGACCCAGTACTTC. Residues: CASSLAPGAIQETQYF.

The table lists this clone with a few counts. The chain recombines TRBV18 with TRBJ2-7, with D possibly called TRBD1 or TRBD2 (5 bases each). Germline CDR1 and CDR2: KGHSH and LQKENI. V gave up 1 base and J gave up 0 bases, with 10 bases separating them. This CDR3 region has 15 residues. The CDR3 protein is CASSPRDAYSYEQYF. CDR3 nucleotides: TGTGCCAGCTCACCACGGGACGCTTACTCCTACGAGCAGTACTTC. The variable domain in full, completed from reference TRBV18 and TRBJ2-7, reads NAGVMQNPRHLVRRRGQEARLRCSPMKGHSHVYWYRQLPEEGLKFMVYLQKENIIDESGMPKERFSAEFPKEGPSILRIQQVVRGDSAAYFCASSPRDAYSYEQYFGPGTRLTVT.

This chain joins TRBV4-2 and TRBJ1-1; D unresolved. This CDR3 contains 14 residues. In germline, CDR1 is LGHNA, CDR2 YNFKEQ. V dropped 6 bases and J dropped 0 bases, with 11 bases sitting between them. The CDR3: CASRGPRMNTEAFF. The CDR3 region has the DNA TGTGCCAGCAGAGGACCGCGCATGAACACTGAAGCTTTCTTT.